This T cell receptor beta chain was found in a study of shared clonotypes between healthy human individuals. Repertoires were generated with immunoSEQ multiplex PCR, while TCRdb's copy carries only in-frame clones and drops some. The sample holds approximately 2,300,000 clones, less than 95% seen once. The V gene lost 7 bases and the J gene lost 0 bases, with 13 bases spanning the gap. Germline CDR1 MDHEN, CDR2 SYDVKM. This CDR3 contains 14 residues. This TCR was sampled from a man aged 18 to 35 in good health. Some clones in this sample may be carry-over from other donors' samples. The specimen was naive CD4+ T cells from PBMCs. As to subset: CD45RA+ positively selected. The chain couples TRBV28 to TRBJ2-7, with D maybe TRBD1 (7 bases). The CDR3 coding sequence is TGTGCCAGCACCACCAGGGGGGTCTCCTACGAGCAGTACTTC. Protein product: CASTTRGVSYEQYF.